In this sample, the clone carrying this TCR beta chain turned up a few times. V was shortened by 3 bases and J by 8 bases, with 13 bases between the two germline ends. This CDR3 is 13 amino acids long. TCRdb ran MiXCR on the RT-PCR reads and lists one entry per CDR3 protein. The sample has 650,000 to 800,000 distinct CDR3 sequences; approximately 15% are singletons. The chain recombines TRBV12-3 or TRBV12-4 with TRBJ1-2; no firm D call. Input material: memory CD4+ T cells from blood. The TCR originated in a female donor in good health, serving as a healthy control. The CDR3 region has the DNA TGTGCCAGCAGTTTTGGGCTAGATCGAGGCTACACCTTC. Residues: CASSFGLDRGYTF.